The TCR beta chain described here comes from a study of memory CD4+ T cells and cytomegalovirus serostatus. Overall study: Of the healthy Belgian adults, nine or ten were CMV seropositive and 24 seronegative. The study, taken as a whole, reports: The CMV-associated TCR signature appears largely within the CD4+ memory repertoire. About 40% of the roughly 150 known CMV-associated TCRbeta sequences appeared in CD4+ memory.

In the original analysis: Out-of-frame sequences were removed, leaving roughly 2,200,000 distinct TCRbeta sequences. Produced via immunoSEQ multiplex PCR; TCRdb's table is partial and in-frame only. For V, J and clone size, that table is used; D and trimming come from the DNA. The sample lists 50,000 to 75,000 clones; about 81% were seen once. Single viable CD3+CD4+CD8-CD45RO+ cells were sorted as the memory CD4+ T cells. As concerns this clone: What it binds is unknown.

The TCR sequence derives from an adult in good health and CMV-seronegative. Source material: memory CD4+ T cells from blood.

The CDR3 DNA reads as TGTGCCAGCAGCTACGACAGGACCGCCTCCGAGCAGTACTTC. It yields the protein CASSYDRTASEQYF. This chain uses TRBV11-2 with TRBJ2-7; tentative D call: TRBD1 (6 bases). Germline V gene sequence: CDR1 SGHAT, CDR2 FQNNGV. V was cut by 4 bases and J by 6 bases, with 16 bases left in between. This CDR3 comprises 14 residues.